The clone carrying this T cell receptor beta chain was counted many times. Its target is unknown. At one boundary the junction diverges from the germline segment, which might be a read error. Other DNA sequences of this sample code for an identical CDR3. Original analysis: For papillary thyroid cancer, a distant-metastasis classifier was constructed from CDR3 differences observed across clinicopathological groups. TCRdb re-processed the PCR reads through MiXCR. These V and J calls rely on TCRdb rather than the paper's analysis. This table holds around 34,000 clones, about a sixth found once. The sample comes from a study of metastatic and nonmetastatic thyroid tumors. Study information: For malignant and benign thyroid patients, tumor or nodule tissue and blood were the sources whose repertoires were compared.

Findings and caveats of the study: Within blood and tumor, benign nodules reportedly had significantly lower TCR beta diversity than malignant thyroid tumors did.

Thyroid surgery took place with no prior treatment in any patient. Sequenced: blood. The clonotype comes from a female donor with papillary thyroid cancer or a benign thyroid nodule (not recorded which). Some clones in this sample may be carry-over from other donors' samples.

The CDR3 loop is CASSDRVLLREQFF. The CDR3 DNA follows: TGCGCCAGCAGTGACAGGGTTCTTTTGCGTGAGCAGTTCTTC. V usage is TRBV28 and J usage is TRBJ2-1; 7 nucleotides align to TRBD1. CDR1 is MDHEN, CDR2 SYDVKM, per germline. The CDR3 length is 14 residues.